These 10 T cell receptor beta chains came from one sample sequenced in a study of blood T cells in healthy people across ages. A sample-barcoded 5' primer and a J-beta primer mix were used in a second PCR of roughly 7 to 11 cycles. TCRdb re-derived calls from the 5' RACE reads in MiXCR, one entry per CDR3 protein. The table has roughly 800,000 distinct CDR3 sequences, 30% to 45% seen once; the top ten hold about an eighth. Sequencing used blood. The receptors derive from a man aged 18 to 30 in good health.

As to this clonotype: A much larger clone lies one base from this, so it may be a read error. The chain carries TRBV11-2 and TRBJ2-1; D uncertain. The CDR3 loop spans 12 amino acids. Germline V CDR1 and CDR2: SGHAT, FQNNGV. Trimming pared 3 bases from V and 5 bases from J, leaving 5 bases between. CDR3 residues: CASSFDHNEQFF. The CDR3 nucleotides are TGTGCCAGCAGCTTTGACCACAATGAGCAGTTCTTC.

On this clonotype: A much larger clone lies one base from this, so it may be a read error. CDR3 bases: TGCAGCGCCTCGGGCGGACAGCGAAGTTCAATTTACGAGCAGTACTTC. It yields the protein CSASGGQRSSIYEQYF. V and J are TRBV29-1 and TRBJ2-4, with a possible D match to TRBD1 (6 bases). The J call is doubtful: the DNA matches TRBJ2-7 better. Germline lookup yields CDR1 SQVTM and CDR2 ANQGSEA. The CDR3 runs to 16 residues.

About this clonotype: A much bigger clone sits one base away, suggesting this may be a read error. The chain links TRBV20-1 to TRBJ2-5; 8 bases map to TRBD2. J gave up 0 bases and V 5 bases, and 8 bases lay outside the gene matches. The germline V gene encodes CDR1 DFQATT and CDR2 SNEGSKA (reference sequence). This CDR3 is built from 15 residues. In DNA, the CDR3 is TGCAGTGCTGGGGGTAGCGGGGTTAACCAAGAGACCCAGTACTTC. This codes for CSAGGSGVNQETQYF.

This clonotype was counted a single time. A much larger clone differs from this one at a single base, so this may be a read error. The V and J genes are TRBV7-2 and TRBJ2-1; D gene uncertain. The J call could be wrong; TRBJ2-7 is a better fit for the DNA end. The CDR3 totals 15 residues. Germline V gene lookup returns CDR1 SGHTA and CDR2 FQGNSA. The CDR3 spells CASSLPTGSYNEQYF. CDR3 coding DNA: TGTGCCAGCAGCTTACCCACCGGTTCCTACAATGAGCAGTACTTC.

The chain recombines TRBV5-5 with TRBJ1-2; a possible D gene is TRBD1 (6 bases). The CDR3 length is 14 residues. Looked up from germline, CDR1 is SGHKS and CDR2 is YYEKEE (reference sequence). Trimming shortened V by 6 bases and J by 6 bases, and 18 bases separated the two germline ends. CDR3 loop: CASTSNREWDGYTF. The CDR3 DNA reads as TGTGCCAGCACCTCGAACAGGGAATGGGATGGCTACACCTTC.

About this clonotype itself: The junction does not match germline at one end; this may be a read error. The rearrangement joins TRBV7-2 to TRBJ2-3; D is ambiguous. CDR3 length: 14 residues. Germline V gives CDR1 SGHTA, CDR2 FQGNSA. In DNA form, the CDR3 reads TGTGCCGGCAGCAACTCCCGAAACACAGATACGCAGTATTTT. Protein sequence: CAGSNSRNTDTQYF.

The sample holds a few counts of this clonotype. The gene calls are TRBV25-1 and TRBJ1-5; a possible D gene is TRBD1 (5 bases). V dropped 6 bases and J dropped 4 bases, with 10 bases sitting between them. The CDR3 loop spans 13 amino acids. CDR1 and CDR2 (germline): MGHDK, SYGVNS. The CDR3 loop reads CASRGPLNQPQHF. CDR3 sequence (DNA): TGTGCCAGCAGGGGGCCCTTAAATCAGCCCCAGCATTTT. Supplemented by reference TRBV25-1 and TRBJ1-5, the full variable domain reads EADIYQTPRYLVIGTGKKITLECSQTMGHDKMYWYQQDPGMELHLIHYSYGVNSTEKGDLSSESTVSRIRTEHFPLTLESARPSHTSQYLCASRGPLNQPQHFGDGTRLSIL.

This rearrangement joins TRBV2 to TRBJ1-6; no reliable D call. This CDR3 has 11 amino acids. The germline V gene encodes CDR1 SNHLY and CDR2 FYNNEI. Trimming pared 4 bases from V and 10 bases from J, leaving 5 bases between. The CDR3 loop is CASSGGSPLHF. The CDR3 DNA reads as TGTGCCAGCAGTGGCGGGTCACCCCTCCACTTT.

V and J are TRBV2 and TRBJ1-4; possible D gene TRBD1, 6 bases. CDR1 is SNHLY and CDR2 is FYNNEI in the germline V gene. V shed 1 base and J shed 5 bases, with 14 bases lying between them. The CDR3 spans 16 residues. CDR3 protein: CASSEGRGRANEKLFF. CDR3 bases: TGTGCCAGCAGTGAAGGCAGGGGAAGGGCAAATGAAAAACTGTTTTTT.

This clonotype was seen a handful of times. The J gene is TRBJ2-1, the V gene TRBV27; 7 nucleotides match TRBD1. Germline trimming cut 4 bases from V and 7 bases from J; bases unmatched to any gene: 7. Germline V gene data show CDR1 as MNHEY and CDR2 as SMNVEV (reference sequence). The CDR3 loop spans 14 amino acids. The CDR3 bases are TGTGCCAGCAGTTCAGTGACAGGGTGGAATGAGCAGTTCTTC. This sequence encodes CASSSVTGWNEQFF.